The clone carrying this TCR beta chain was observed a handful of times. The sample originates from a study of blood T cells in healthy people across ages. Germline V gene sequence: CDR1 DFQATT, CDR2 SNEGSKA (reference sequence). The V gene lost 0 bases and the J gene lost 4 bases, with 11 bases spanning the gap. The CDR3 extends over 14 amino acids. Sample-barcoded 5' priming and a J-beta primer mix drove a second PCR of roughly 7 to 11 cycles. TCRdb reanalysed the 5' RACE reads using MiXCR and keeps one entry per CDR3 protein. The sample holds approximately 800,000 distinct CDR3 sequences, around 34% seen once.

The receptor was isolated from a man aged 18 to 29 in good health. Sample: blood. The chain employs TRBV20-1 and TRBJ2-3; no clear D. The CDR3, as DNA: TGCAGTGCTAGAGATTCAACCGCTGCAGATACGCAGTATTTT. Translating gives CSARDSTAADTQYF.